This entry is about one T cell receptor beta chain. Its specificity is unknown. Cells stained for CD3, CD4, CD8, CD45RA, CD27 and viability were sorted into four CD45RA/CD27 subsets. Two oligonucleotides, mixed equimolar, formed the beta constant-region primer covering TRBC1 and TRBC2. An oligonucleotide with the SP2 primer and a 12-nucleotide UMI was ligated to the cDNA 3' end. TCRdb reprocessed the UMI-ligation and nested PCR reads with MiXCR, giving one entry per CDR3 protein. This sample has about 85,000 distinct CDR3 sequences, with about 12% found just once. These data originate in a study of naive and memory T cell subsets. Study-level results: The power law exponent of TCR abundance differed between naive and memory cells.

This CDR3 region has 13 residues. Germline CDR1 is SGHTA and CDR2 is FQGNSA. The germline V and J ends were trimmed by 6 bases and 6 bases, with 12 bases remaining between them. V is TRBV7-2 and J is TRBJ1-5; maybe TRBD1 (6 bases). This clonotype was obtained from a human donor in good health. Sequencing input: central memory CD4+ T cells from blood. CDR3 residues: CASREGGAQPQHF. CDR3 DNA sequence: TGTGCCAGCAGGGAGGGGGGCGCTCAGCCCCAGCATTTT.